This TCR beta chain was sequenced in a study of shared clonotypes between healthy human individuals. Study conclusions and caveats: It was the non-shared clonotypes that had lower generation probabilities than clonotypes shared by all four donors. When naive CD4 clonotypes were compared across a handful of donors, around 5% were shared.

Using immunoSEQ multiplex PCR, the repertoire was profiled, and TCRdb retains in-frame clones only, with some absent. In the table there are about 2 million clones, approximately 94% of which are singletons. The naive CD8 fraction comprised CD45RO-negative cells positively selected for CCR7 and excluded terminally differentiated effector memory CD45RA+ cells. About this clone itself: Its target is unknown.

The receptor was derived from a man aged 18 to 29 in good health. Material: naive CD8+ T cells sorted from blood.

As DNA, the CDR3 is TGTGCCAGCAGTTTAACGGGGTATCGCACTGAAGCTTTCTTT. This encodes CASSLTGYRTEAFF. The chain employs TRBV28 and TRBJ1-1; no reliable D call. Germline CDR1 is MDHEN and CDR2 is SYDVKM. The ends were cut back, 2 bases at V and 4 bases at J, with 11 bases in the middle. CDR3 length equals 14 residues.